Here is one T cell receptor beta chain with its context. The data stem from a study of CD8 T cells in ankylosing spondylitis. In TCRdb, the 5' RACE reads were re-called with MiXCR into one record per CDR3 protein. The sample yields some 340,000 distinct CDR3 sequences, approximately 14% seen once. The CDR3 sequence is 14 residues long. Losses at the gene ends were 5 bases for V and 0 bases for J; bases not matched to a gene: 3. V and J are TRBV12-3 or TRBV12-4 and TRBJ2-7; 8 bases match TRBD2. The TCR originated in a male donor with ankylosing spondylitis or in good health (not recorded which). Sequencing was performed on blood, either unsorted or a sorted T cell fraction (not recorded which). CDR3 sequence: CASSRSGSSYEQYF. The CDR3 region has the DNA TGTGCCAGCAGTCGAAGCGGGAGCTCCTACGAGCAGTACTTC.